These T cell receptor beta chains were read from a single sample in a study of cytomegalovirus exposure and HLA in healthy donors. TCRdb's table, derived via immunoSEQ multiplex PCR, lists solely in-frame clones and lacks some. The sample has fewer than 150,000 clones; 80% are singletons. The material sequenced was PBMCs. The origin of the receptors is a female donor in good health and CMV-seronegative. Both conserved end residues are part of each CDR3. Each record gives: V gene, clone size, D gene, J gene, CDR3 DNA, CDR3 protein. The D gene is left open where the match is weak. Where a row states a size, it is once, few, many or the class of an expanded clone; other rows omit it.

TRBV14,-,-,TRBJ2-7,TGTGCCAGCAGCCCAGACCGGACTTCTTATTCCTACGAGCAGTACTTC,CASSPDRTSYSYEQYF
TRBV10-3,few,-,TRBJ2-6,TGTGCCACCCGTTTACGGGACACATACTCTGGGGCCAACGTCCTGACTTTC,CATRLRDTYSGANVLTF
TRBV5-6,once,-,TRBJ2-7,TGTGCCAGCAGCTTGGCCGCGAAAGATGCCATGGACAGCGAGCAGTACTTC,CASSLAAKDAMDSEQYF
TRBV19,-,-,TRBJ2-4,TGTGCCAGTAGTATTGCGGTAGCCAAAAACATTCAGTACTTC,CASSIAVAKNIQYF
TRBV2,-,TRBD2,TRBJ2-3,TGTGCCAGCAGTGGGGACAGGGGACTAGCGGGAGAGGTTTTCTGGGGGCGCACAGATACGCAGTATTTT,CASSGDRGLAGEVFWGRTDTQYF
TRBV5-4,-,TRBD2,TRBJ2-5,TGTGCCAGCAGCTTGGGGGAGGGGCTGGGCGAGACCCAGTACTTC,CASSLGEGLGETQYF
TRBV6-5,-,-,TRBJ1-1,TGTGCCAGCAGTTACTCGGCAGGGAACGCTGAAGCTTTCTTT,CASSYSAGNAEAFF
TRBV27,-,TRBD1,TRBJ2-5,TGTGCCAGCAGTTTATCTCAGGGGGCGCCGGTGGAGACCCAGTACTTC,CASSLSQGAPVETQYF
TRBV10-1,-,-,TRBJ2-7,TGCGCCAGCAGCGACAATGGGGGGGCGCCTCCCTACGAGCAGTACTTC,CASSDNGGAPPYEQYF
TRBV6-4,few,-,TRBJ1-5,TGTGCCAGCAGTGAAGTTGGCTCGCGACTCCAGCCCCAGCATTTT,CASSEVGSRLQPQHF
TRBV13,-,TRBD1,TRBJ2-7,TGTGCCAGCAGCTCACAGGGGGCCCAAAGTGTGGGAACCTACGAGCAGTACTTC,CASSSQGAQSVGTYEQYF
TRBV19,-,-,TRBJ2-5,TGTGCCAGTGGAGGGAGGGAGACCCAGTACTTC,CASGGRETQYF
TRBV6-1,-,TRBD1,TRBJ2-3,TGTGCCAGCAGAAGGGACAGAGATACGCAGTATTTT,CASRRDRDTQYF
TRBV9,-,TRBD1,TRBJ1-1,TGTGCCAGCAGCCCAAGACAGGGGACAAACACTGAAGCTTTCTTT,CASSPRQGTNTEAFF
TRBV6-6,-,-,TRBJ1-3,TGTGCCACGAGGGCAAGCTCTGGAAACACCATATATTTT,CATRASSGNTIYF
TRBV6-4,-,-,TRBJ2-3,TGTGCCAGCAGTGACCCTCGAGTCCGGGTCCGGCAGTATTTT,CASSDPRVRVRQYF
TRBV7-9,-,-,TRBJ2-5,TGTGCCAGCAGCCTTATAGGGGAAGAGACCCAGTACTTC,CASSLIGEETQYF
TRBV6-5,-,-,TRBJ2-7,TGTGCCAGCAGTTACTCGACGTACGGGGGCGAGCAGTACTTC,CASSYSTYGGEQYF
TRBV10-2,-,TRBD1,TRBJ2-5,TGCGCCAGCAGTGAGTCGACTGGGACAGGGGGAGAGACCCAGTACTTC,CASSESTGTGGETQYF
TRBV28,-,-,TRBJ1-2,TGTGCCAGCGGGCGGGAGGTAGGCTACACCTTC,CASGREVGYTF
TRBV10-3,-,-,TRBJ1-2,TGTGCCATCAGTGAGTCCCCGGACAGTAACTATGGCTACACCTTC,CAISESPDSNYGYTF
TRBV30,-,TRBD2,TRBJ2-3,TGTGCCTGGACCGAAGCGGGACTAGCGGGAGGCACAGATACGCAGTATTTT,CAWTEAGLAGGTDTQYF
TRBV5-1,-,-,TRBJ2-6,TGCGCCAGCAGCCCCTCCGGCTCTGGGGCCAACGTCCTGACTTTC,CASSPSGSGANVLTF
TRBV27,once,TRBD1,TRBJ1-4,TGTGCCAGCAGTCTAAACACAGGGGGCAGGAGTGAAAAACTGTTTTTT,CASSLNTGGRSEKLFF
TRBV12-1,-,-,TRBJ1-1,TGTGCCAGCAGCTTTGCCCCTTTACAGGGGGGGGCTTTCTTT,CASSFAPLQGGAFF
TRBV18,-,TRBD1,TRBJ1-2,TGTGCCAGCTCCTTACCGCAGGGGGCGACAGGAGGCTACACCTTC,CASSLPQGATGGYTF
TRBV30,-,-,TRBJ2-7,TGTGCCTGGAGGCCAGCACGGGGGTACGAGCAGTACTTC,CAWRPARGYEQYF
TRBV19,-,TRBD1,TRBJ1-2,TGTGCCAGTTGGGACAGGGTTACGGGCTACACCTTC,CASWDRVTGYTF
TRBV6-6,-,TRBD1,TRBJ1-1,TGTGCCAGCCCCCCCGGGCAGGGGGCGTCCACTGAAGCTTTCTTT,CASPPGQGASTEAFF
TRBV28,-,TRBD1,TRBJ1-4,TGTGCCAGCAGTTTGATTTCAGGGGGTATTGCGGAAAAACTGTTTTTT,CASSLISGGIAEKLFF
TRBV7-6,-,TRBD2,TRBJ2-1,TGTGCCAGCAGCCTGATCGGGACTACCACCTACAATGAGCAGTTCTTC,CASSLIGTTTYNEQFF
TRBV7-3,-,-,TRBJ2-1,TGTGCCAGCAGCTCTCCCCCCGGTGAGCAGTTCTTC,CASSSPPGEQFF
TRBV11-3,few,-,TRBJ1-4,TGTGCCAGCAGCTTAAGGGCCGAGGGACTTGCAACTAATGAAAAACTGTTTTTT,CASSLRAEGLATNEKLFF
TRBV19,few,-,TRBJ1-5,TGTGCCAGTAGTATTCGAGATCAGCCCCAGCATTTT,CASSIRDQPQHF
TRBV27,-,-,TRBJ1-2,TGTGCCAGCAGTTCCGGACAGTTATCGGGCTACACCTTC,CASSSGQLSGYTF
TRBV27,-,TRBD1,TRBJ2-7,TGTGCCAGCAGTAACCGGGACAGAAGCTCCTACGAGCAGTACTTC,CASSNRDRSSYEQYF
TRBV5-5,-,TRBD1,TRBJ1-1,TGTGCCAGCAGCTTGAAGGGGGCTAAGAACACTGAAGCTTTCTTT,CASSLKGAKNTEAFF
TRBV25-1,-,-,TRBJ2-5,TGTGCCAGCAGTGAGAGGGGGGGAGGGGAGACCCAGTACTTC,CASSERGGGETQYF
TRBV5-6,-,TRBD1,TRBJ2-7,TGTGCCAGCAGCTCCTTTGACAGGGACCTATCCTACGAGCAGTACTTC,CASSSFDRDLSYEQYF
TRBV4-2,-,TRBD1,TRBJ1-1,TGTGCCAGCAGCCAGGGACAGGAGACCATCACTGAAGCTTTCTTT,CASSQGQETITEAFF